This T cell receptor (beta chain) was identified in a study of shared clonotypes between healthy human individuals. The CDR3 runs 16 residues. The germline V gene has CDR1 SGHAT and CDR2 FQDESV (reference sequence). V shed 5 bases, J shed 5 bases, and the junction held 13 bases outside the gene matches. The data were produced by immunoSEQ multiplex PCR, yet TCRdb's version contains in-frame clones alone and is incomplete. Of 2,500,000 or so clones listed, around 93% are singletons. Sequenced sample: naive CD4+ T cells from PBMCs. Subset specified: CD45RA+ positively selected. The V and J genes are TRBV11-1 and TRBJ1-1, with TRBD1 matching 8 bases. The clonotype originates from a man aged 18 to 29 in good health. Some clones in this sample may be carry-over from other donors' samples. In DNA form, the CDR3 reads TGTGCCAGCAGCGTACCCAGGGGGCAGGGAGAGACTGAAGCTTTCTTT. Translated, it gives CASSVPRGQGETEAFF.